These 22 T cell receptor beta chains were sequenced from one sample in a study of CD8 T cells in Susac syndrome. With random hexamers, reverse transcription was performed on about 0.5 to 1 ug of RNA. One entry per CDR3 protein, called by TCRdb with MiXCR from the immunoSEQ multiplex PCR reads. The table records more than 110,000 distinct CDR3 sequences, 94% of them present only once. Sequencing was carried out using CD8+ T cells from PBMCs. These receptors all come from a human donor in good health.

V and J are TRBV20-1 and TRBJ2-1; 10 bases are a match to TRBD2. Germline V lookup: CDR1 DFQATT, CDR2 SNEGSKA (reference sequence). This CDR3 region has 14 residues. J was trimmed by 9 bases and V by 3 bases; bases with no gene match: 8. The CDR3: CSARKREGLGEQFF. CDR3 DNA: TGCAGTGCTAGGAAGCGGGAGGGCCTGGGTGAGCAGTTCTTC.

The genes are TRBV2 and TRBJ2-3; D call uncertain. In germline, CDR1 is SNHLY, CDR2 FYNNEI. The CDR3 is 17 amino acids. Between the trimmed V and J ends, which lost 3 bases and 2 bases, there was a span of 18 bases. DNA of the CDR3: TGTGCCAGCAGTGACAACCTAAACATGGAAGACACAGATACGCAGTATTTT. It is translated as CASSDNLNMEDTDTQYF.

This clonotype is a singleton in its sample. The gene calls are TRBV2 and TRBJ2-1; TRBD1 matches 8 bases. Germline assignment: CDR1 SNHLY and CDR2 FYNNEI. The junction had 10 bases not matched to a gene; V was cut back by 4 bases and J by 8 bases. The CDR3 length is 15 residues. The CDR3 DNA follows: TGTGCCAGCAGTGGTGACAGGGGTTTTAGGGATGAGCAGTTCTTC. It codes for CASSGDRGFRDEQFF.

The chain uses TRBV9 and TRBJ1-2, with a tentative D call TRBD1 (5 bases). The CDR3 has 12 residues. Looked up from germline, CDR1 is SGDLS and CDR2 is YYNGEE. V was pared by 3 bases and J by 7 bases, with 10 bases between. CDR3 sequence reads: CASSASRVGYTF. DNA of the CDR3: TGTGCCAGCAGCGCCTCCAGGGTTGGCTACACCTTC.

The J gene is TRBJ2-2, the V gene TRBV4-3; the D gene is possibly TRBD2 (6 bases). Germline assignment: CDR1 LGHNA and CDR2 YSLEER. CDR3 length: 15 residues. Trimming took off 3 bases at V and 0 bases at J, with 8 bases between the two ends. The CDR3 protein is CASSQRLANTGELFF. The CDR3 bases are TGCGCCAGCAGCCAGCGACTAGCGAACACCGGGGAGCTGTTTTTT.

This sequence joins TRBV10-3 and TRBJ2-1; D is ambiguous. The CDR3 loop spans 15 amino acids. CDR1 and CDR2 from the germline V gene are ENHRY and SYGVKD. V was shortened by 7 bases and J by 0 bases, with 13 bases between the two germline ends. The CDR3 sequence: CAINSDKSSYNEQFF. The CDR3 bases are TGTGCCATCAATTCCGACAAAAGCTCCTACAATGAGCAGTTCTTC.

In this sample, this clonotype turned up once. The chain's CDR3 is CSVPPDTQYF. CDR3 DNA sequence: TGCAGCGTTCCTCCGGATACGCAGTATTTT. The rearrangement links TRBV29-1 to TRBJ2-3; D is uncertain. Trimming took off 5 bases at V and 6 bases at J, with 6 bases between the two ends. CDR3 length: 10 residues. Looked up from germline, CDR1 is SQVTM and CDR2 is ANQGSEA.

The J gene is TRBJ1-2, the V gene TRBV12-5, with no clear D. The V and J ends lost 5 bases and 7 bases respectively, with 11 bases between them. Germline assignment: CDR1 LGHNT and CDR2 FRNRAP. There are 12 residues in the CDR3. The CDR3 spells CASGLGPLGYTF. CDR3 in DNA: TGTGCTAGTGGTCTCGGTCCCCTTGGCTACACCTTC.

The DNA of the CDR3 is TGTGCCAGCCGGGACGCAGTACACTACGAGCAGTACTTC. Translation gives CASRDAVHYEQYF. The chain uses TRBV7-9 and TRBJ2-7; D tentatively fits TRBD1 or TRBD2 (5 bases each). This CDR3 is 13 amino acids long. The germline CDR1 and CDR2 sequences are SEHNR and FQNEAQ (reference sequence). Trimming removed 8 bases from V and 3 bases from J, with 14 bases in between. The full variable domain, in which reference TRBV7-9 and TRBJ2-7 provide the parts outside the CDR3, is DTGVSQNPRHKITKRGQNVTFRCDPISEHNRLYWYRQTLGQGPEFLTYFQNEAQLEKSRLLSDRFSAERPKGSFSTLEIQRTEQGDSAMYLCASRDAVHYEQYFGPGTRLTVT.

The chain uses TRBV6-2 or TRBV6-3 and TRBJ2-5; D not resolved. V lost 5 bases to trimming and J lost 5 bases, with 6 bases between them. This CDR3 spans 11 amino acids. Germline V gene lookup returns CDR1 MNHEY and CDR2 SVGEGT. The CDR3 region has the DNA TGTGCCAGCAGTACCCGGGAGACCCAGTACTTC. Amino acids: CASSTRETQYF.

This chain connects TRBV7-2 to TRBJ2-7; 12 bases map to TRBD1. V shed 1 base and J 0 bases; nucleotides not matched to a gene: 7. Germline lookup yields CDR1 SGHTA and CDR2 FQGNSA. The CDR3 loop spans 18 amino acids. The CDR3 DNA sequence: TGTGCCAGCAGCTTAGGGGACAGGGGGCTCACAAACTCCTACGAGCAGTACTTC. The encoded protein is CASSLGDRGLTNSYEQYF.

This clonotype occurred once. V and J are TRBV7-2 and TRBJ2-7; the D gene could be TRBD1 or TRBD2 (5 bases each). The V and J ends lost 5 bases and 4 bases respectively, with 18 bases between them. CDR1 is SGHTA and CDR2 is FQGNSA in the germline V gene. The CDR3 contains 15 residues. The CDR3 region is CASSPGPGSGYEQYF. CDR3 bases: TGTGCCAGCAGCCCGGGACCAGGATCGGGATACGAGCAGTACTTC. Based on the CDR3 plus reference TRBV7-2 and TRBJ2-7, the full variable domain is GAGVSQSPSNKVTEKGKDVELRCDPISGHTALYWYRQSLGQGLEFLIYFQGNSAPDKSGLPSDRFSAERTGGSVSTLTIQRTQQEDSAVYLCASSPGPGSGYEQYFGPGTRLTVT.

The V and J genes are TRBV7-8 and TRBJ2-7; TRBD2 is a possible D gene (5 bases). V dropped 2 bases and J dropped 6 bases, with 8 bases sitting between them. CDR1 and CDR2 from the germline V gene are SGHVS and FQNEAQ. The CDR3 covers 12 residues. CDR3 region: CASSLIAPEQYF. CDR3 bases: TGTGCCAGCAGCTTAATAGCGCCCGAGCAGTACTTC. The full variable domain, completed using reference TRBV7-8 and TRBJ2-7, is GAGVSQSPRYKVAKRGQDVALRCDPISGHVSLFWYQQALGQGPEFLTYFQNEAQLDKSGLPSDRFFAERPEGSVSTLKIQRTQQEDSAVYLCASSLIAPEQYFGPGTRLTVT.

The chain joins TRBV18 to TRBJ2-4; TRBD2 might be the D (5 bases). Trimming removed 0 bases at V and 9 bases at J, with 15 bases between. This CDR3 has 15 residues. In germline, CDR1 is KGHSH, CDR2 LQKENI. The CDR3 is CASSPPLKEVPIQYF. DNA of the CDR3: TGTGCCAGCTCACCACCCCTTAAGGAGGTACCCATTCAGTACTTC.

This sequence joins TRBV2 and TRBJ2-1; 8 bases map to TRBD2. Germline assignment: CDR1 SNHLY and CDR2 FYNNEI. V was clipped by 5 bases and J by 5 bases; unmatched bases: 2. The CDR3 spans 13 residues. CDR3 residues: CASSYSGNNEQFF. The CDR3 bases are TGTGCCAGCAGTTATAGCGGGAACAATGAGCAGTTCTTC.

This clonotype was picked up a small number of times. The V and J genes are TRBV15 and TRBJ2-1; 9 bases are shared with TRBD1. Trimming removed 8 bases from V and 5 bases from J; junction bases left unmatched: 4. The CDR3 extends over 13 amino acids. From germline, CDR1 is LNHNV and CDR2 YYDKDF (reference sequence). This CDR3 is CATRDRAHNEQFF. The DNA for the CDR3 is TGTGCCACCCGGGACAGGGCCCACAATGAGCAGTTCTTC. Based on the CDR3 plus reference TRBV15 and TRBJ2-1, the full variable domain is DAMVIQNPRYQVTQFGKPVTLSCSQTLNHNVMYWYQQKSSQAPKLLFHYYDKDFNNEADTPDNFQSRRPNTSFCFLDIRSPGLGDTAMYLCATRDRAHNEQFFGPGTRLTVL.

This sequence joins TRBV11-2 and TRBJ2-1; the D call may be TRBD1 or TRBD2 (5 bases each). The V and J ends lost 5 bases and 0 bases respectively, with 11 bases between them. Germline V lookup: CDR1 SGHAT, CDR2 FQNNGV. The CDR3 length is 15 residues. The CDR3 here is CASSGRDGSYNEQFF. The CDR3 region has the DNA TGTGCCAGCAGCGGCCGGGACGGCTCCTACAATGAGCAGTTCTTC.

The chain is built from TRBV20-1 and TRBJ2-3, with D perhaps TRBD2 (6 bases). The CDR3 covers 15 residues. Trimming left V 1 base short and J 1 base short, with 12 bases between. Germline CDR1 reads DFQATT; CDR2 reads SNEGSKA (reference sequence). This chain's CDR3 is CSARGIADRTDTQYF. CDR3 DNA sequence: TGCAGTGCTAGAGGGATAGCGGACCGCACAGATACGCAGTATTTT.

J is TRBJ2-1 and V is TRBV6-2 or TRBV6-3, with TRBD2 as a possible D gene (6 bases). The CDR3 sequence is 13 residues long. Germline loops: CDR1 MNHEY, CDR2 SVGEGT. Trimming pared 6 bases from V and 7 bases from J, leaving 13 bases between. The CDR3: CASSHGLKNEQFF. The CDR3 DNA is TGTGCCAGCAGCCACGGACTAAAAAATGAGCAGTTCTTC.

This rearrangement joins TRBV30 to TRBJ2-7, with 9 bases lining up with TRBD1. The germline V gene encodes CDR1 GTSNPN and CDR2 SVGIG (reference sequence). The CDR3 covers 14 residues. The ends lost 0 bases at V and 2 bases at J; junction bases unmatched: 2. This CDR3 reads CAWSVGQGTYEQYF. The CDR3 coding sequence is TGTGCCTGGAGTGTCGGACAGGGGACCTACGAGCAGTACTTC. Based on the CDR3 plus reference TRBV30 and TRBJ2-7, the full variable domain is SQTIHQWPATLVQPVGSPLSLECTVEGTSNPNLYWYRQAAGRGLQLLFYSVGIGQISSEVPQNLSASRPQDRQFILSSKKLLLSDSGFYLCAWSVGQGTYEQYFGPGTRLTVT.

The CDR3 loop is CASLEGEITDTQYF. In DNA, the CDR3 is TGTGCCAGCCTTGAGGGAGAGATCACAGATACGCAGTATTTT. This chain joins TRBV28 and TRBJ2-3, with D tentatively TRBD2 (5 bases). CDR3 length: 14 residues. The germline V and J ends were trimmed by 8 bases and 2 bases, with 14 bases remaining between them. CDR1 is MDHEN, CDR2 SYDVKM, per germline.

This clonotype has a single count. V and J are TRBV2 and TRBJ2-1; D is possibly TRBD1 (6 bases). Trimming pared 6 bases from V and 9 bases from J, leaving 24 bases between. Per germline, CDR1 SNHLY and CDR2 FYNNEI. The CDR3 runs 16 residues. CDR3 protein: CASRLTGNLPLGEQFF. The CDR3 nucleotides are TGTGCCAGCAGGCTCACAGGGAATCTCCCCCTCGGTGAGCAGTTCTTC.